The next 9 T cell receptor beta chains were all read from a single sample in a study of identifying expanded T cells in peripheral blood. The method was immunoSEQ multiplex PCR; TCRdb's version includes in-frame clones alone and lacks a portion of them. The repertoire has about 130,000 clones, 70% to 90% of them found once; the top ten carry 8.4%. The material sequenced was blood. These receptor sequences come from a person between 18 and 75 years old in good health.

V is TRBV19 and J is TRBJ2-1; TRBD2 agrees at 10 bases. CDR1 and CDR2 (germline): LNHDA, SQIVND (reference sequence). This CDR3 is 14 amino acids long. V lost 6 bases and J lost 5; bases outside the gene matches: 4. Here the CDR3 DNA reads TGTGCCAGTAGAACACTAGCGGGGCACAATGAGCAGTTCTTC. Residues: CASRTLAGHNEQFF.

The chain combines TRBV11-2 with TRBJ2-7, with D unclear. V lost 0 bases to trimming and J lost 2 bases, with 5 bases between them. The CDR3 is made up of 13 amino acids. Germline CDR1 is SGHAT and CDR2 is FQNNGV. This CDR3 reads CASSLDLPYEQYF. The CDR3 coding sequence is TGTGCCAGCAGCTTAGATTTACCCTACGAGCAGTACTTC.

CDR3 in DNA: TGCGCCAGCAGACAATGGGACAGGGCGGAGGGCAATCAGCCCCAGCATTTT. This translates into CASRQWDRAEGNQPQHF. The chain uses TRBV5-1 and TRBJ1-5; 9 bases are a match to TRBD1. Trimming cost V 5 bases and J 2 bases; bases outside gene matches: 11. Germline V CDR1 and CDR2: SGHRS, YFSETQ. The length of the CDR3 is 17 residues.

The table lists this clone with a count of one. This chain uses TRBV4-3 with TRBJ1-4; D is unresolved. The V end lost 8 bases, the J end lost 5 bases, and 12 bases lay between the germline ends. Germline CDR1 is LGHNA and CDR2 is YSLEER. The CDR3 has 13 amino acids. DNA for the CDR3: TGCGCCAGCCAACGGATAGGGAATGAAAAACTGTTTTTT. This codes for CASQRIGNEKLFF.

About this clone: Within the sample, other DNA sequences also encode this same CDR3. The chain combines TRBV5-5 with TRBJ2-7; D is uncertain. This CDR3 spans 11 amino acids. The germline V gene encodes CDR1 SGHKS and CDR2 YYEKEE (reference sequence). Deletions cut 4 bases from V and 2 bases from J, with 4 bases between. In nucleotides, the CDR3 is TGTGCCAGCAGCCCCGCCTACGAGCAGTACTTC. Translating gives CASSPAYEQYF.

The chain recombines TRBV7-9 with TRBJ2-3, with D unclear. V was pared by 0 bases and J by 2 bases, with 6 bases between. The CDR3 is 14 amino acids. The germline V gene has CDR1 SEHNR and CDR2 FQNEAQ (reference sequence). The DNA for the CDR3 is TGTGCCAGCAGCTTAGCCGGTGCCACAGATACGCAGTATTTT. This encodes CASSLAGATDTQYF.

The V and J genes are TRBV19 and TRBJ1-1, with 7 bases that match TRBD1. J was trimmed by 5 bases and V by 3 bases; bases with no gene match: 9. Germline V gene lookup returns CDR1 LNHDA and CDR2 SQIVND (reference sequence). The CDR3 covers 15 residues. In nucleotides, the CDR3 is TGTGCCAGTAGTATCTTCAACAGGGGCAGGACTGAAGCTTTCTTT. Translation: CASSIFNRGRTEAFF.

The V gene is TRBV6-5, the J gene TRBJ2-7; TRBD2 might be the D (6 bases). Looked up from germline, CDR1 is MNHEY and CDR2 is SVGAGI. The CDR3 extends over 15 amino acids. V lost 6 bases and J 0 bases, leaving 15 bases between the germline ends. The CDR3: CASRRGDGSSYEQYF. The CDR3 nucleotides read TGTGCCAGCAGACGCGGGGACGGGAGCTCCTACGAGCAGTACTTC.

The V call is TRBV5-8, the J call TRBJ1-2, with D unresolved. Trimming left V 2 bases short and J 5 bases short, with 7 bases between. Germline V gene sequence: CDR1 SGHTS, CDR2 YDEGEE. The CDR3 is 12 residues long. The CDR3 nucleotides read TGTGCCAGCAGCTTAGGTGGATATGGCTACACCTTC. This sequence encodes CASSLGGYGYTF.